This T cell receptor beta chain was found in a study of T cell repertoires in cytomegalovirus infection. Study-level information: Public TCR beta signatures marked donors with CMV infection and the matching HLA. Study-level findings and limits: Clonotypes of TCR beta that were HLA-C-restricted and CMV-specific dominated the ex vivo response.

This clonotype came up many times. Its antigen is not known. TCRdb re-called the reads through MiXCR, storing one row per CDR3 protein. The sample includes 200,000 to 300,000 distinct CDR3 sequences, 9% to 15% of them seen just once. Trimming at V came to 1 base and at J to 0 bases, leaving 7 bases not matched to a gene. The CDR3 covers 18 residues. Germline V gene sequence: CDR1 SEHNR, CDR2 FQNEAQ (reference sequence). Specimen: PBMCs. The chain uses TRBV7-9 and TRBJ2-2; 8 bases are a match to TRBD2. The receptor was derived from a human donor in good health (CMV status not recorded). Some clones in this sample may be carry-over from other donors' samples. As DNA, the CDR3 is TGTGCCAGCAGCTTAGGGGCGGGAGGCCCCTCGAACACCGGGGAGCTGTTTTTT. Translating it yields CASSLGAGGPSNTGELFF.